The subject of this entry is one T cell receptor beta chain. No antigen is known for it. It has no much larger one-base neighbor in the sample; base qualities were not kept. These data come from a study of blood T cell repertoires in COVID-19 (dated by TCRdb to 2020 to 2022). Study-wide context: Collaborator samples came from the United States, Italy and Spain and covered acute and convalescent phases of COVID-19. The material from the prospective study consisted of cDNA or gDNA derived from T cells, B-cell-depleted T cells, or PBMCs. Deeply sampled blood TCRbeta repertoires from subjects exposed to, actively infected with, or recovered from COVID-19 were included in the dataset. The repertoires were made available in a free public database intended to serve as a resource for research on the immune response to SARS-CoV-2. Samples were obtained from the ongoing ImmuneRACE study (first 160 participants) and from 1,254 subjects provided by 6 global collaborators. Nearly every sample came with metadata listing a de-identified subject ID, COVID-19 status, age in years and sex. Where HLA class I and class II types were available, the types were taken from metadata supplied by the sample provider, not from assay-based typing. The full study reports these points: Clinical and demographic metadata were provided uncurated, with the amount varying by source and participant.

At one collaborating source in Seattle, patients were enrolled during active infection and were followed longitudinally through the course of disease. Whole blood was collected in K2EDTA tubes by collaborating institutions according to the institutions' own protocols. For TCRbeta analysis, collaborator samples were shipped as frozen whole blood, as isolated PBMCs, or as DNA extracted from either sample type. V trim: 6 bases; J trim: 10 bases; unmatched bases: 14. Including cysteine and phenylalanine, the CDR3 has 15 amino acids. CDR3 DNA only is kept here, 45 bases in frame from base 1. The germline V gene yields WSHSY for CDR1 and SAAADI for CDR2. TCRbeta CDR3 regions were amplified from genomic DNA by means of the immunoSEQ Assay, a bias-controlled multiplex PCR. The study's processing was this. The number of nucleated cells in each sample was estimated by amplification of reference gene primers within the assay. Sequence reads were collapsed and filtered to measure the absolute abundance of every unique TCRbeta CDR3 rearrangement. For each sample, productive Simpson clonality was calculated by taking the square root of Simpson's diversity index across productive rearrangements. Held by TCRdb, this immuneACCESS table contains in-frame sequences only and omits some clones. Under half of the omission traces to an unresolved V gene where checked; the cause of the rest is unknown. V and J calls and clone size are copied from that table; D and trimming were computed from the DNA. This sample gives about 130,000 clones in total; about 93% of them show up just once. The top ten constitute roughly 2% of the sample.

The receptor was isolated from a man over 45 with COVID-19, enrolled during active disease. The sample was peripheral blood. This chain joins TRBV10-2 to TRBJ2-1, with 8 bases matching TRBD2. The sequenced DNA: TGCGCCAGCAGCTGGCAGCGGGGGACCCACGGGGAGCAGTTCTTC. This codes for CASSWQRGTHGEQFF.